Given below is one TCR beta chain in context. Its antigen remains unknown. Related graft donors supplied nonmyeloablative bone marrow transplants, and mixed chimerism was transient. Unstimulated Tregs (CD4+CD25+CD127-) and CD4+CD25- non-Tregs were sorted from PBMCs. The data stem from a study of Tregs in tolerant kidney transplant recipients. General study points: No direct test of biological reproducibility was done here. Antigen-driven expansion was suggested because donor-specific Tregs expanded more than all Tregs in tolerant patients. For some patients, primers changed over time, blocking nucleotide-level comparison.

Sequencing used immunoSEQ multiplex PCR; TCRdb keeps in-frame clones, though not all of them. Of some 47,000 clones listed, roughly nine tenths were seen once; the top ten hold about 14%. This CDR3 has 14 amino acids. J gave up 3 bases and V 3 bases, and 4 bases lay outside the gene matches. The V gene's germline CDR1 is KGHSH and CDR2 LQKENI. The receptor was derived from a human patient who received a combined kidney and bone marrow transplant. The graft donor may account for some of the T cells. The sequences come from CD8+ T cells from blood (PBMCs), collected 12 months after the transplant. The rearrangement links TRBV18 to TRBJ2-7; 8 nucleotides match TRBD1. In nucleotides, the CDR3 is TGTGCCAGCTCACCCAGGGGGCCATACTACGAGCAGTACTTC. Residues: CASSPRGPYYEQYF.